One sample yielded the 16 T cell receptor beta chains listed below, sequenced in a study of T cell changes during pregnancy in multiple sclerosis. The table came from immunoSEQ multiplex PCR; TCRdb's copy has only in-frame clones and leaves some out. The sample contains fewer than 55,000 clones, about 92% of which appear only once. Sequences were obtained from peripheral blood. Source of these receptors: a female donor with multiple sclerosis, enrolled in a pregnancy study.

The gene calls are TRBV9 and TRBJ2-5, with 7 nucleotides matching TRBD2. Germline CDR1 and CDR2: SGDLS and YYNGEE. The CDR3 is 16 amino acids. The V segment lost 0 bases and the J segment 2 bases; nucleotides outside the gene matches: 7. The CDR3 DNA sequence: TGTGCCAGCAGCGTAGGGCCTAGCGGCAATCAAGAGACCCAGTACTTC. It encodes CASSVGPSGNQETQYF.

The chain carries TRBV19 and TRBJ1-3; D may be TRBD1 (6 bases). Trimming took off 3 bases at V and 2 bases at J, with 11 bases between the two ends. This CDR3 comprises 15 residues. Germline V CDR1 and CDR2: LNHDA, SQIVND (reference sequence). CDR3 protein: CASSIGQKTGNTIYF. For the CDR3, the DNA is TGTGCCAGTAGTATTGGACAGAAAACTGGAAACACCATATATTTT.

The chain employs TRBV6-1 and TRBJ1-4, with D maybe TRBD1 (5 bases). Trimming cost V 9 bases and J 7 bases, with 15 bases left between them. The length of the CDR3 is 13 residues. Germline loops: CDR1 MNHNS, CDR2 SASEGT. CDR3 sequence reads: CASHSGGSEKLFF. Written as DNA, the CDR3 is TGTGCCAGTCACTCGGGGGGGAGTGAAAAACTGTTTTTT.

The chain uses TRBV7-2 and TRBJ2-3; a weak D match, TRBD1 (6 bases). There are 13 residues in the CDR3. V was pared by 6 bases and J by 5 bases, with 12 bases between. CDR1 is SGHTA, CDR2 FQGNSA, per germline. This CDR3 reads CASRLGGLDTQYF. The DNA of the CDR3 is TGTGCCAGCAGGCTTGGGGGCTTAGATACGCAGTATTTT.

This rearrangement joins TRBV2 to TRBJ1-5, with D unclear. Trimming cost V 3 bases and J 7 bases, with 10 bases left between them. The CDR3 is 13 amino acids. CDR1 is SNHLY, CDR2 FYNNEI, per germline. CDR3 sequence (DNA): TGTGCCAGCAGTGAGGAGGCAATCCAGCCCCAGCATTTT. Protein sequence: CASSEEAIQPQHF.

The chain uses TRBV11-2 and TRBJ2-2; TRBD2 is a possible D gene (5 bases). The CDR3 is 17 residues long. Germline loops: CDR1 SGHAT, CDR2 FQNNGV. V lost 3 bases and J lost 6, with 20 bases in between. Here the CDR3 reads CASSFLGVGKTAGELFF. The DNA of the CDR3 is TGTGCCAGCAGCTTCCTCGGGGTAGGGAAAACAGCCGGGGAGCTGTTTTTT. Filled out from reference TRBV11-2 and TRBJ2-2, the complete variable domain reads EAGVAQSPRYKIIEKRQSVAFWCNPISGHATLYWYQQILGQGPKLLIQFQNNGVVDDSQLPKDRFSAERLKGVDSTLKIQPAKLEDSAVYLCASSFLGVGKTAGELFFGEGSRLTVL.

The chain combines TRBV7-9 with TRBJ1-2; D is unresolved. Germline CDR1 and CDR2: SEHNR and FQNEAQ (reference sequence). Trimming shortened V by 4 bases and J by 1 base, and 13 bases separated the two germline ends. There are 15 residues in the CDR3. CDR3 amino acids: CASSSAGLLNYGYTF. The DNA of the CDR3 is TGTGCCAGCAGCTCCGCCGGTCTACTTAACTATGGCTACACCTTC.

The chain links TRBV28 to TRBJ2-1; 15 bases match TRBD2. V lost 4 bases to trimming and J lost 5 bases; unmatched junction nucleotides: 3. Germline lookup yields CDR1 MDHEN and CDR2 SYDVKM. CDR3 size: 16 residues. CDR3 region: CASSYGTSGRNNEQFF. CDR3 coding DNA: TGTGCCAGCAGTTACGGGACTAGCGGGAGGAACAATGAGCAGTTCTTC.

V gene TRBV4-3 combines with J gene TRBJ2-1; 9 nucleotides match TRBD2. The V gene's germline CDR1 is LGHNA and CDR2 YSLEER. Germline trimming cut 0 bases from V and 3 bases from J; bases unmatched to any gene: 6. This CDR3 comprises 17 residues. The CDR3 DNA reads TGCGCCAGCAGCCAAGAACGGTCTAGCGGGATCTACAATGAGCAGTTCTTC. Protein sequence: CASSQERSSGIYNEQFF.

The V and J genes are TRBV7-2 and TRBJ2-7; 8 positions match TRBD2. The J segment lost 5 bases and the V segment lost 0 bases, leaving 6 bases of the junction unmatched. This CDR3 has 15 amino acids. Germline assignment: CDR1 SGHTA and CDR2 FQGNSA. The CDR3 protein is CASSLARGGLDEQYF. Written as DNA, the CDR3 is TGTGCCAGCAGCTTAGCGCGCGGGGGGCTGGACGAGCAGTACTTC.

V and J are TRBV30 and TRBJ2-3, with 10 bases fitting TRBD2. The germline gives CDR1 GTSNPN, CDR2 SVGIG (reference sequence). This CDR3 spans 15 amino acids. With V trimmed by 1 base and J by 5 bases, 6 bases remained unmatched. The CDR3, as DNA: TGTGCCTGGAGTGCCCTAGCGGGAGTGGGAGATACGCAGTATTTT. This codes for CAWSALAGVGDTQYF.

The J gene is TRBJ2-3, the V gene TRBV28; 12 bases align to TRBD2. The trim removed 6 bases at V and 2 bases at J, leaving 15 bases unmatched. The CDR3 runs to 19 residues. Germline lookup yields CDR1 MDHEN and CDR2 SYDVKM. The CDR3 loop reads CASSLTTPGLAGPTDTQYF. The DNA for the CDR3 is TGTGCCAGCAGCTTGACCACTCCGGGACTAGCGGGTCCCACAGATACGCAGTATTTT. Complete variable domain (other parts from reference TRBV28 and TRBJ2-3): DVKVTQSSRYLVKRTGEKVFLECVQDMDHENMFWYRQDPGLGLRLIYFSYDVKMKEKGDIPEGYSVSREKKERFSLILESASTNQTSMYLCASSLTTPGLAGPTDTQYFGPGTRLTVL.

The chain employs TRBV7-9 and TRBJ2-1, with TRBD1 identical over 9 bases. V gave up 0 bases and J gave up 3 bases; unmatched junction bases: 3. This CDR3 is built from 16 residues. Looked up from germline, CDR1 is SEHNR and CDR2 is FQNEAQ (reference sequence). As DNA, the CDR3 is TGTGCCAGCAGCTTAGCGTGGGACAGGGTCTACAATGAGCAGTTCTTC. This translates into CASSLAWDRVYNEQFF.

This chain uses TRBV11-2 with TRBJ2-5; D not certain. With 3 bases removed from V and 0 bases from J, the gap between germline ends came to 5 bases. Germline-derived CDR1 and CDR2 are SGHAT and FQNNGV. CDR3 length equals 13 residues. CDR3 in amino acids: CASSFIDQETQYF. The CDR3 bases are TGTGCCAGCAGCTTCATAGACCAAGAGACCCAGTACTTC.

The CDR3 protein is CASLSGFSYEQYF. The CDR3, as DNA: TGTGCCAGCCTCTCCGGGTTCTCCTACGAGCAGTACTTC. The genes are TRBV7-8 and TRBJ2-7; D gene ambiguous. V lost 8 bases and J lost 0, with 11 bases in between. CDR1 and CDR2 (germline): SGHVS, FQNEAQ. The CDR3 sequence is 13 residues long. Variable domain in full (rest from reference TRBV7-8 and TRBJ2-7): GAGVSQSPRYKVAKRGQDVALRCDPISGHVSLFWYQQALGQGPEFLTYFQNEAQLDKSGLPSDRFFAERPEGSVSTLKIQRTQQEDSAVYLCASLSGFSYEQYFGPGTRLTVT.

This sequence joins TRBV5-4 and TRBJ2-2; 9 positions agree with TRBD1. Germline trimming cut 2 bases from V and 1 base from J; bases unmatched to any gene: 3. The CDR3 has 16 amino acids. CDR1 is SGHNT and CDR2 is YYREEE in the germline V gene (reference sequence). CDR3 loop: CASSFPGQGNTGELFF. As DNA, the CDR3 is TGTGCCAGCAGCTTCCCGGGACAGGGGAACACCGGGGAGCTGTTTTTT.